This TCR beta chain was profiled in a study of T cells in Graves' hyperthyroidism and ophthalmopathy. TCR beta CDR3 region amplification was performed from RNA transcripts. Carried out on the TCR CDR3, a first-round RT-PCR used the HTBI primer set. MiXCR was run by TCRdb on the multiplex PCR reads, yielding one entry per CDR3 protein. This sample has under 700,000 distinct CDR3 sequences, with 16% found just once. Regarding this clonotype: The antigen is not known.

Study-level points and caveats: Ophthalmopathy and stable hyperthyroidism were separated by a 13 V-J model.

Hyperthyroidism in the patients, aged 18 to 65, was newly diagnosed and under 2 months in duration. A patient was excluded if there was uncontrolled infection, other autoimmune disease, pregnancy or lactation. Trimming at V came to 6 bases and at J to 5 bases, leaving 7 bases not matched to a gene. Germline CDR1 and CDR2: MNHNS and SASEGT. This CDR3 spans 15 amino acids. The genes are TRBV6-1 and TRBJ2-2, with 9 bases matching TRBD1. The sample comprised blood. This TCR was recovered from a woman aged 18-30 years with Graves' hyperthyroidism. The CDR3 DNA follows: TGTGCCAGCAGGAAGGACAGGGGACGGACCGGGGAGCTGTTTTTT. Translating gives CASRKDRGRTGELFF.